This TCR beta chain was retrieved from a study of blood T cell repertoires in COVID-19. At the level of the study: Specimens from acute and convalescent COVID-19 originated in the United States, Italy and Spain. In each case, the material was cDNA or gDNA derived from T cells, B-cell-depleted T cells, or PBMCs.

Looked up from germline, CDR1 is LNHDA and CDR2 is SQIVND (reference sequence). V lost 10 bases and J 0 bases, leaving 21 bases between the germline ends. CDR3 length: 16 amino acids. As originally analysed: Reference gene primer amplification in the assay estimated nucleated cell counts. The data were produced by immunoSEQ multiplex PCR, yet TCRdb's version contains in-frame clones alone and is incomplete. The DNA gave D and trimming, while V, J and clone size come from that table. The profile shows about 240,000 clones, more than 85% of them singletons. This receptor was taken from a woman between 65 and 79 years old with active or convalescent COVID-19. The sample comprised peripheral blood. The chain has TRBV19 and TRBJ1-1; D is perhaps TRBD1 (5 bases). CDR3 nucleotides: TGTGCCACCGACTCGGGACTCAGAACCATGAACACTGAAGCTTTCTTT. Protein sequence: CATDSGLRTMNTEAFF.